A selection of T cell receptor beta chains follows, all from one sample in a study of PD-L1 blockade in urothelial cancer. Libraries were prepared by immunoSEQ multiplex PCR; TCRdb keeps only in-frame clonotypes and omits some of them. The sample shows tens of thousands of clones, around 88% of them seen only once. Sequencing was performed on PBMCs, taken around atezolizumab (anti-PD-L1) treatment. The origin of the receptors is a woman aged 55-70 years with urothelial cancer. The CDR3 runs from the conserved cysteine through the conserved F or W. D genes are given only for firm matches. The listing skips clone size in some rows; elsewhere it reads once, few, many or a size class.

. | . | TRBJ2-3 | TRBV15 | CATGQPHTDTQYF | TGTGCCACCGGGCAGCCTCACACAGATACGCAGTATTTT
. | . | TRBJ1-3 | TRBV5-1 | CASSLAASSGNTIYF | TGCGCCAGCAGCTTGGCTGCCAGCTCTGGAAACACCATATATTTT
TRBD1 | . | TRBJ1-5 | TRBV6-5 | CASSSDRGNQPQHF | TGTGCCAGCAGCTCGGACAGGGGGAATCAGCCCCAGCATTTT
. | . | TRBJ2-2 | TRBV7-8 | CASSFRRRSSGELFF | TGTGCCAGCAGCTTCCGTAGGCGGAGTTCCGGGGAGCTGTTTTTT
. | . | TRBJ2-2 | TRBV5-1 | CASSLAPLGLSNTGELFF | TGCGCCAGCAGCTTGGCCCCCCTGGGGCTCTCGAACACCGGGGAGCTGTTTTTT
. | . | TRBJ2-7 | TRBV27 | CASSFGSAMAYEQYF | TGTGCCAGCAGTTTTGGGTCAGCGATGGCCTACGAGCAGTACTTC
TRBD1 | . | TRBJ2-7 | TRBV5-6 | CASSFGGQGVLSYEQYF | TGTGCCAGCAGCTTCGGTGGACAGGGAGTCCTCTCCTACGAGCAGTACTTC
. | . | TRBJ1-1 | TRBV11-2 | CASSRPGSEAFF | TGTGCCAGCAGCCGACCGGGGAGTGAAGCTTTCTTT
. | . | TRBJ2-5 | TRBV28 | CASSPPRWPQETQYF | TGTGCCAGCAGTCCTCCCCGATGGCCCCAAGAGACCCAGTACTTC
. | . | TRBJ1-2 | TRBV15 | CATSRGLTGIGYTF | TGTGCCACCAGCAGAGGACTAACAGGGATAGGCTACACCTTC
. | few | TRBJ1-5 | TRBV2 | CASSNRQISNQPQHF | TGTGCCAGCAGTAACCGACAGATTAGCAATCAGCCCCAGCATTTT
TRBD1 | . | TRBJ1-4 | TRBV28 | CASSSGQGLNEKLFF | TGTGCCAGCAGTTCCGGACAGGGCCTTAATGAAAAACTGTTTTTT
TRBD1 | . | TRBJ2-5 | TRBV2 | CASSLGTGQETQYF | TGTGCCAGCAGTCTCGGGACAGGGCAAGAGACCCAGTACTTC
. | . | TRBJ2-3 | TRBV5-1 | CASSSGQTSTDTQYF | TGCGCCAGCAGCTCCGGACAAACTAGCACAGATACGCAGTATTTT
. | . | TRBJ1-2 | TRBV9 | CASRPAGAEGYTF | TGTGCCAGCAGGCCCGCGGGGGCGGAAGGCTACACCTTC
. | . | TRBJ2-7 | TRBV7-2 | CASSSTGRVYEQYF | TGTGCCAGCAGCTCTACAGGGAGGGTGTACGAGCAGTACTTC
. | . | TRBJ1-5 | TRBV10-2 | CASSEEKGGQPQHF | TGCGCCAGCAGTGAGGAGAAGGGAGGTCAGCCCCAGCATTTT
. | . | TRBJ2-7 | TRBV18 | CASSPGTYEQYF | TGTGCCAGCTCACCCGGGACCTACGAGCAGTACTTC